This passage covers 3 T cell receptor beta chains from one sample sequenced in a study of T cell changes during pregnancy in multiple sclerosis. Method: immunoSEQ multiplex PCR; TCRdb's copy keeps in-frame clones and lacks some. The sample holds around 50,000 clones, about 91% seen once. Material: peripheral blood, obtained after pregnancy. These receptors all stem from a female donor in good health, enrolled as a control in a pregnancy study.

The rearrangement links TRBV4-3 to TRBJ2-3, with 9 bases aligning to TRBD2. CDR3 size: 18 residues. The V and J ends lost 1 base and 6 bases, in that order; junction bases with no gene match: 14. Germline CDR1 and CDR2: LGHNA and YSLEER. The CDR3 DNA follows: TGCGCCAGCAGCCAAGTTAGGGAAGCGGGAGGTCAGGCGGATACGCAGTATTTT. It translates to CASSQVREAGGQADTQYF.

The CDR3 DNA reads TGTGCCTGGAGGAAAGACACCTACACAGATACGCAGTATTTT. Amino acid sequence: CAWRKDTYTDTQYF. J is TRBJ2-3 and V is TRBV30; the D is unclear. CDR3 length: 14 amino acids. Germline V gene sequence: CDR1 GTSNPN, CDR2 SVGIG (reference sequence). The V end lost 3 bases, the J end lost 2 bases, and 12 bases lay between the germline ends.

The chain links TRBV9 to TRBJ2-5, with 11 bases identical to TRBD1. Trimming removed 3 bases from V and 5 bases from J; junction bases left unmatched: 6. The CDR3 contains 15 residues. Germline V CDR1 and CDR2: SGDLS, YYNGEE. The CDR3 loop reads CASSARTGGMETQYF. The CDR3 nucleotides read TGTGCCAGCAGCGCCCGGACAGGGGGCATGGAGACCCAGTACTTC.